This T cell receptor beta chain was profiled in a study of T cell responses to AZD1222 COVID-19 vaccine (dated by TCRdb to the early 2020s). Broadly, across the study: AZD1222 recipients given second doses at about 4 weeks or at about 12 weeks were pooled, since spike-specific TCR depth and breadth were not found to differ between the two schedules. Trial participants were enrolled by age into subgroups of 18-55, 56-69 and 70-plus years, and around 150, 29 and 61 TCR-sequenced participants, respectively, were included in these subgroups. A total of 233 trial participants underwent TCR sequencing, of whom 200 to 220 received two doses of AZD1222 and around 25 received two doses of the MenACWY control vaccine. What the authors observed across the whole study: Nearly half of unique spike-specific TCRs reportedly recognized epitopes outside regions mutated in the B.1.351 and B.1.1.7 variants. The vaccine-associated CD4 TCRs covered the entire spike protein, and the dominant responses fell in regions 160-218 and 743-854. Only five to seven AZD1222 recipients were SARS-CoV-2 seropositive at baseline, limiting conclusions about previously exposed vaccinees. Participants were mostly white British and included more females than males, and it was suggested by the authors that clonal diversity may have been underestimated. Spike-specific TCR breadth and depth rose significantly after two AZD1222 doses compared with day 0 and with MenACWY recipients. No day 14 peak-response samples were available, so repertoires were characterized only after the peak T cell response. In the small 56-69-year group, the increase in depth fell short of significance, most likely because of low power.

Counted from cysteine to phenylalanine, this CDR3 has 16 amino acids. The only DNA kept is the CDR3, 48 bases in frame from the first base. The CDR1 and CDR2 encoded by the germline V gene (reference sequence) are LNHDA and SQIVND. The junction carries 20 bases between V and J, which are trimmed by 8 bases and 1 base respectively. This clone showed up just once. Its antigen target is currently unknown. Base-call qualities are not available, and no considerably larger clone is one nucleotide away. The CDR3 regions of human TCRbeta chains were analyzed by immunosequencing. The study's processing was this. Repertoire TCRs were matched against a reference library of SARS-CoV-2-specific TCRs generated with the MIRA antigen-specificity platform. Breadth was defined as the fraction of unique TCRs that were SARS-CoV-2-associated, and depth was defined as the fraction of total T cells that were SARS-CoV-2-associated. Using the MIRA data, each spike-specific TCR was mapped to the spike region that the TCR reacts to and placed in a CD4 or CD8 class. Log10-transformed breadth and depth values were compared by one-way ANOVA with Sidak's multiple comparisons tests. TCRdb limited this immuneACCESS table to in-frame rearrangements with V and J called. A share of clones is missing; checked studies link under half to unresolved V genes, and the rest is unexplained. Clonal size and the V and J genes are those of that table, whereas D and trimming came from the DNA. This sample comprises more than 85,000 clones, 82% of them detected only once. Around 5% of the sample rests with the top ten.

The time point label of this sample denotes: baseline before first vaccination. Samples from vaccinated people were obtained from the UK trials COV001 and COV002, which included a single-blind randomized controlled phase 2/3 trial of AZD1222 (ChAdOx1 nCoV-19) in healthy adults. Trial participant PBMC samples were collected at day 0 and day 28 after the second dose for TCRbeta chain sequencing. The sequences come from peripheral blood, collected on day 0 of AZD1222 vaccination. The receptor was isolated from an adult in good health. The chain couples TRBV19 to TRBJ2-5; matching of 6 bases hints at TRBD2 as the D gene. The DNA reads as follows: TGTGCCAGTCGGGACCGGGGGTTGTGGTCCCAAGAGACCCAGTACTTC. This codes for CASRDRGLWSQETQYF.